Below, 18 T cell receptor beta chains from the same sample are listed, as sequenced in a study of spatial heterogeneity in lung cancer. Using its own MiXCR run on the 5' RACE reads, TCRdb lists one record per CDR3 protein. The sample includes about 110,000 distinct CDR3 sequences, 10% to 11% of them seen just once. Indicated time point: blood at routine non-recurrence follow-up after resection. The sample here was PBMCs, taken at follow-up. The receptor set was obtained from a female donor with early-stage non-small cell lung cancer.

There are a few counts of this clonotype. This chain links TRBV7-2 with TRBJ1-6, with D perhaps TRBD1 (5 bases). This CDR3 has 16 amino acids. V was shortened by 3 bases and J by 0 bases, with 9 bases between the two germline ends. In germline, CDR1 is SGHTA, CDR2 FQGNSA. CDR3 coding DNA: TGTGCCAGCAGCTTCACAGGAAGCTCCTATAATTCACCCCTCCACTTT. The encoded protein is CASSFTGSSYNSPLHF.

This chain joins TRBV29-1 and TRBJ2-3; D is uncertain. V was shortened by 2 bases and J by 2 bases, with 8 bases between the two germline ends. Germline-derived CDR1 and CDR2 are SQVTM and ANQGSEA. This CDR3 comprises 13 residues. The CDR3 loop is CSVERLLTDTQYF. As DNA, the CDR3 is TGCAGCGTTGAAAGATTACTCACAGATACGCAGTATTTT.

This chain joins TRBV7-2 and TRBJ2-1; 16 positions agree with TRBD2. Germline V gives CDR1 SGHTA, CDR2 FQGNSA. With V trimmed by 1 base and J by 9 bases, 6 bases remained unmatched. This CDR3 is 17 amino acids long. The CDR3 protein is CASSLGGLAGGPGEQFF. The CDR3 DNA reads as TGTGCCAGCAGCTTAGGGGGACTAGCGGGAGGGCCAGGTGAGCAGTTCTTC.

The sample holds many counts of this clonotype. V and J are TRBV29-1 and TRBJ2-3; 12 bases are a match to TRBD2. V lost 4 bases, J lost 1 base, and 15 bases stayed unmatched. CDR1 and CDR2 (germline): SQVTM, ANQGSEA. The CDR3 consists of 19 residues. CDR3 sequence reads: CSVGTVPGLAGHRTDTQYF. The CDR3 nucleotides are TGCAGCGTTGGGACAGTCCCGGGACTAGCGGGCCATCGCACAGATACGCAGTATTTT.

This clonotype was counted a few times. V gene TRBV28 combines with J gene TRBJ2-3; either TRBD1 or TRBD2 may supply D (6 bases each). Trimming removed 6 bases from V and 4 bases from J, with 11 bases in between. Germline V gene lookup returns CDR1 MDHEN and CDR2 SYDVKM. This CDR3 comprises 13 residues. CDR3 protein: CASSFGGADTQYF. The CDR3 DNA follows: TGTGCCAGCAGCTTCGGGGGCGCAGATACGCAGTATTTT.

In its sample, this clonotype was seen a few times. The CDR3 protein is CASSVWGKTQYF. CDR3 in DNA: TGTGCCAGCAGCGTCTGGGGGAAGACCCAGTACTTC. This chain links TRBV7-2 with TRBJ2-5, with D perhaps matching TRBD1 or TRBD2 (5 bases each). Trimming stripped 5 bases from V and 6 bases from J, with 10 bases between. In germline, CDR1 is SGHTA, CDR2 FQGNSA. The CDR3 length is 12 residues.

This chain links TRBV18 with TRBJ2-5, with D maybe TRBD2 (6 bases). Germline values: CDR1 KGHSH, CDR2 LQKENI. The CDR3 runs to 13 residues. The V end lost 5 bases, the J end lost 1 base, and 8 bases lay between the germline ends. As DNA, the CDR3 is TGTGCCAGCTCAAAGGGACTCCAAGAGACCCAGTACTTC. Translation gives CASSKGLQETQYF.

The J gene is TRBJ1-2, the V gene TRBV7-2; weak D call: TRBD1 (6 bases). CDR1 is SGHTA and CDR2 is FQGNSA in the germline V gene. This CDR3 is 16 amino acids long. The V end was cut by 1 base, the J end by 4 bases, with 16 bases between. This chain's CDR3 is CASSLVGAQVSYGYTF. In nucleotides, the CDR3 is TGTGCCAGCAGCTTAGTGGGGGCGCAGGTCAGCTATGGCTACACCTTC.

This clonotype was counted a few times. The CDR3, as DNA: TGCAGCGTAGACAAAGGGCGGAACACTGAAGCTTTCTTT. Its protein product is CSVDKGRNTEAFF. This chain uses TRBV29-1 with TRBJ1-1, with D uncertain. Germline CDR1 SQVTM, CDR2 ANQGSEA. The CDR3 loop spans 13 amino acids. Trimming pared 6 bases from V and 1 base from J, leaving 12 bases between.

V usage is TRBV30 and J usage is TRBJ2-7; 8 bases align to TRBD2. Germline CDR1 is GTSNPN and CDR2 is SVGIG (reference sequence). Unmatched junction bases numbered 7, after V lost 4 bases and J lost 2 bases. The CDR3 loop spans 14 amino acids. This CDR3 reads CAWKSSGKAYEQYF. CDR3 in DNA: TGTGCCTGGAAGAGTAGCGGGAAAGCCTACGAGCAGTACTTC.

The genes are TRBV7-9 and TRBJ2-3; the match to TRBD1 covers 7 bases. This CDR3 is built from 15 residues. CDR1 is SEHNR, CDR2 FQNEAQ, per germline (reference sequence). The trim removed 6 bases at V and 3 bases at J, leaving 9 bases unmatched. CDR3: CASSKDRASTDTQYF. As DNA, the CDR3 is TGTGCCAGCAGTAAAGACAGGGCCTCTACAGATACGCAGTATTTT.

This clonotype was seen only a few times. This sequence joins TRBV20-1 and TRBJ2-1, with 14 nucleotides matching TRBD2. V gave up 1 base and J gave up 10 bases; unmatched junction bases: 9. Germline assignment: CDR1 DFQATT and CDR2 SNEGSKA (reference sequence). The CDR3 is 16 amino acids. The CDR3 loop reads CSARGLAGGVVAEQFF. The CDR3 coding sequence is TGCAGTGCTAGAGGACTAGCGGGAGGGGTAGTAGCCGAGCAGTTCTTC.

This clonotype was seen only a few times. The chain joins TRBV4-1 to TRBJ2-1, with a tentative D call TRBD2 (6 bases). Germline V gene sequence: CDR1 MGHRA, CDR2 YSYEKL. The CDR3 consists of 14 residues. Trimming removed 3 bases at V and 6 bases at J, with 12 bases between. This CDR3 is CASSHPTRSNEQFF. DNA of the CDR3: TGCGCCAGCAGCCACCCGACTAGGAGCAATGAGCAGTTCTTC.

The V gene is TRBV28, the J gene TRBJ2-3; either TRBD1 or TRBD2 may supply D (5 bases each). V lost 6 bases to trimming and J lost 0 bases, with 13 bases between them. The CDR3 consists of 15 residues. Per the germline V gene, CDR1 is MDHEN and CDR2 is SYDVKM. CDR3 sequence: CASSRGRLSTDTQYF. CDR3 in DNA: TGTGCCAGCAGCCGGGGACGGCTTAGCACAGATACGCAGTATTTT.

This clonotype came up many times. The CDR3 protein is CASSPQPGTDTQYF. The DNA of the CDR3 is TGCGCCAGCAGCCCCCAACCTGGCACAGATACGCAGTATTTT. This sequence joins TRBV5-1 and TRBJ2-3; no firm D call. The V gene's germline CDR1 is SGHRS and CDR2 YFSETQ. V was clipped by 4 bases and J by 1 base, with 10 bases between them. The CDR3 consists of 14 residues.

This chain links TRBV10-3 with TRBJ1-5, with D uncertain. Germline assignment: CDR1 ENHRY and CDR2 SYGVKD. There are 15 residues in the CDR3. Trimming stripped 0 bases from V and 0 bases from J, with 6 bases between. CDR3 bases: TGTGCCATCAGTGAGTCTGCATATAGCAATCAGCCCCAGCATTTT. This translates into CAISESAYSNQPQHF.

V and J are TRBV10-3 and TRBJ2-2; perhaps TRBD2 as D (5 bases). V shed 3 bases and J shed 5 bases, with 7 bases lying between them. The CDR3 covers 13 residues. Germline V gene lookup returns CDR1 ENHRY and CDR2 SYGVKD. DNA of the CDR3: TGTGCCATCAGTGAACTAGGGACCGGGGAGCTGTTTTTT. Its protein is CAISELGTGELFF.

This clonotype was detected ten times or more. The rearrangement uses TRBV28 and TRBJ2-7; D is perhaps TRBD1 or TRBD2 (5 bases each). This CDR3 region has 15 residues. Germline V gives CDR1 MDHEN, CDR2 SYDVKM. V gave up 5 bases and J gave up 4 bases, with 18 bases separating them. Written as DNA, the CDR3 is TGTGCCAGCAGTGACGCCGGGACCCGTGTTTACGAGCAGTACTTC. Protein product: CASSDAGTRVYEQYF.